A selection of T cell receptor beta chains follows, all from one sample in a study of blood T cell repertoires in COVID-19. Sequencing was performed with immunoSEQ multiplex PCR; in TCRdb, only in-frame clones are kept and a portion is missing. This sample has about 41,000 clones, with about 85% found just once. The sample comprised peripheral blood. Every receptor here comes from a man in his sixties with acute or convalescent COVID-19. Each CDR3 is given with its conserved first and last residue. A D gene is named only where the DNA matches it firmly. Clone size appears in some rows only: once, few, many, or a class for an expanded clone.

v_call: TRBV7-8; d_call: NA; clone_size: NA; j_call: TRBJ1-5; cdr3_aa: CASSLAGTTNLGNQPQHF; cdr3_nt: TGTGCCAGCAGCTTAGCTGGGACAACAAACTTGGGCAATCAGCCCCAGCATTTT
v_call: TRBV7-2; d_call: TRBD2; clone_size: NA; j_call: TRBJ2-3; cdr3_aa: CASSQGLAFTDTQYF; cdr3_nt: TGTGCCAGCAGCCAGGGACTAGCGTTCACAGATACGCAGTATTTT
v_call: TRBV7-6; d_call: TRBD1; clone_size: NA; j_call: TRBJ1-1; cdr3_aa: CASSPAGGPIPNTEAFF; cdr3_nt: TGTGCCAGCAGCCCAGCAGGGGGCCCCATACCGAACACTGAAGCTTTCTTT
v_call: TRBV3-1/TRBV3-2; d_call: NA; clone_size: NA; j_call: TRBJ2-3; cdr3_aa: CASSQDSRDSTDTQYF; cdr3_nt: TGTGCCAGCAGCCAAGATAGCAGGGATAGCACAGATACGCAGTATTTT
v_call: TRBV4-3; d_call: NA; clone_size: NA; j_call: TRBJ2-5; cdr3_aa: CASSQDRQRRGETQYF; cdr3_nt: TGCGCCAGCAGCCAAGATCGCCAGCGTCGGGGAGAGACCCAGTACTTC
v_call: TRBV18; d_call: TRBD1; clone_size: NA; j_call: TRBJ1-3; cdr3_aa: CASSQSPGTGGNTIYF; cdr3_nt: TGTGCCAGCTCACAAAGCCCGGGGACAGGAGGAAACACCATATATTTT
v_call: TRBV11-2; d_call: TRBD2; clone_size: NA; j_call: TRBJ2-1; cdr3_aa: CASSLRAGGPSSYNEQFF; cdr3_nt: TGTGCCAGCAGCTTAAGGGCGGGAGGGCCCAGCTCCTACAATGAGCAGTTCTTC
v_call: TRBV6-7; d_call: NA; clone_size: NA; j_call: TRBJ1-5; cdr3_aa: CASSCHSGFDQPQHF; cdr3_nt: TGTGCCAGCAGTTGTCACTCAGGGTTTGATCAGCCCCAGCATTTT
v_call: TRBV10-3; d_call: NA; clone_size: NA; j_call: TRBJ1-1; cdr3_aa: CAITNRETTEAFF; cdr3_nt: TGTGCCATCACCAATCGGGAGACCACTGAAGCTTTCTTT
v_call: TRBV19; d_call: TRBD1; clone_size: NA; j_call: TRBJ1-2; cdr3_aa: CASSMRRGPGYTF; cdr3_nt: TGTGCCAGTAGTATGAGGAGGGGGCCCGGCTACACCTTC
v_call: TRBV6-2/TRBV6-3; d_call: TRBD1; clone_size: NA; j_call: TRBJ1-2; cdr3_aa: CASSYYGTGNYGYTF; cdr3_nt: TGTGCCAGCAGTTACTACGGGACAGGGAACTATGGCTACACCTTC
v_call: TRBV5-5; d_call: TRBD1; clone_size: NA; j_call: TRBJ1-5; cdr3_aa: CASSLGDRGYYSNQPQHF; cdr3_nt: TGTGCCAGCAGCTTGGGGGACAGGGGATATTATAGCAATCAGCCCCAGCATTTT
v_call: TRBV18; d_call: TRBD2; clone_size: NA; j_call: TRBJ2-7; cdr3_aa: CASSGPSGGLFPYEQYF; cdr3_nt: TGTGCCAGCTCAGGTCCTAGCGGGGGGCTGTTTCCCTACGAGCAGTACTTC
v_call: TRBV6-6; d_call: TRBD1; clone_size: NA; j_call: TRBJ1-2; cdr3_aa: CAATFEQGENYGYTF; cdr3_nt: TGTGCCGCAACCTTTGAACAGGGGGAAAACTATGGCTACACCTTC
v_call: TRBV4-2; d_call: NA; clone_size: NA; j_call: TRBJ2-7; cdr3_aa: CASMSDDGVEQYF; cdr3_nt: TGTGCCAGCATGAGCGACGACGGGGTCGAGCAGTACTTC
v_call: TRBV5-1; d_call: NA; clone_size: NA; j_call: TRBJ2-7; cdr3_aa: CASSLEFLTGEQYF; cdr3_nt: TGCGCCAGCAGCTTGGAATTTTTGACTGGGGAGCAGTACTTC
v_call: TRBV15; d_call: NA; clone_size: NA; j_call: TRBJ1-5; cdr3_aa: CATSEGSNSQPQHF; cdr3_nt: TGTGCCACCAGCGAAGGGAGTAACAGTCAGCCCCAGCATTTT
v_call: TRBV27; d_call: NA; clone_size: NA; j_call: TRBJ1-4; cdr3_aa: CASSTLRGGNEKLFF; cdr3_nt: TGTGCCAGCAGTACCCTCCGCGGGGGGAATGAAAAACTGTTTTTT
v_call: TRBV9; d_call: TRBD2; clone_size: NA; j_call: TRBJ2-7; cdr3_aa: CASSVAGGSSYEQYF; cdr3_nt: TGTGCCAGCAGCGTAGCGGGGGGGAGCTCCTACGAGCAGTACTTC
v_call: TRBV2; d_call: NA; clone_size: NA; j_call: TRBJ2-7; cdr3_aa: CASSLTGRGGASEQYF; cdr3_nt: TGTGCCAGCAGCCTCACTGGAAGGGGGGGGGCCTCCGAGCAGTACTTC
v_call: TRBV10-2; d_call: NA; clone_size: NA; j_call: TRBJ1-1; cdr3_aa: CASSDTPWQMNTEAFF; cdr3_nt: TGCGCCAGCAGTGACACCCCTTGGCAGATGAACACTGAAGCTTTCTTT
v_call: TRBV12-3/TRBV12-4; d_call: TRBD1; clone_size: NA; j_call: TRBJ1-2; cdr3_aa: CASKTTGVGGYTF; cdr3_nt: TGTGCCAGCAAAACGACAGGGGTGGGTGGCTACACCTTC
v_call: TRBV9; d_call: TRBD2; clone_size: NA; j_call: TRBJ2-7; cdr3_aa: CASSAGTSGGHRSYEQYF; cdr3_nt: TGTGCCAGCAGCGCAGGGACTAGCGGGGGGCACCGCTCCTACGAGCAGTACTTC
v_call: TRBV7-8; d_call: NA; clone_size: once; j_call: TRBJ2-7; cdr3_aa: CASSLTYEQYF; cdr3_nt: TGTGCCAGCAGCCTAACCTACGAGCAGTACTTC
v_call: TRBV5-5; d_call: NA; clone_size: NA; j_call: TRBJ1-4; cdr3_aa: CASSLDSIAGEKLFF; cdr3_nt: TGTGCCAGCAGCCTGGACTCAATTGCGGGGGAAAAACTGTTTTTT
v_call: TRBV7-9; d_call: TRBD1; clone_size: NA; j_call: TRBJ1-1; cdr3_aa: CASSTGEAEAFF; cdr3_nt: TGTGCCAGCAGTACAGGGGAGGCTGAAGCTTTCTTT
v_call: TRBV7-8; d_call: TRBD1; clone_size: NA; j_call: TRBJ2-7; cdr3_aa: CASSPRGDRGDEQYF; cdr3_nt: TGTGCCAGCAGCCCCCGTGGGGACAGGGGGGACGAGCAGTACTTC
v_call: TRBV18; d_call: NA; clone_size: NA; j_call: TRBJ1-5; cdr3_aa: CASSPMGGGRSNQPQHF; cdr3_nt: TGTGCCAGCTCACCAATGGGGGGGGGCAGGAGCAATCAGCCCCAGCATTTT
v_call: TRBV4-3; d_call: TRBD2; clone_size: few; j_call: TRBJ2-1; cdr3_aa: CASSQGLAGDNEQFF; cdr3_nt: TGCGCCAGCAGCCAAGGACTAGCGGGGGACAATGAGCAGTTCTTC
v_call: TRBV12-3/TRBV12-4; d_call: NA; clone_size: NA; j_call: TRBJ1-2; cdr3_aa: CASTTPGGYTF; cdr3_nt: TGTGCCAGCACCACCCCGGGGGGCTACACCTTC
v_call: TRBV21-1; d_call: NA; clone_size: NA; j_call: TRBJ2-7; cdr3_aa: CASSKPQRPRINEQYF; cdr3_nt: TGTGCCAGCAGCAAACCCCAGCGGCCCCGTATCAACGAGCAGTACTTC
v_call: TRBV30; d_call: TRBD1; clone_size: NA; j_call: TRBJ1-5; cdr3_aa: CAWRGQGGQPQHF; cdr3_nt: TGTGCCTGGAGGGGACAGGGGGGTCAGCCCCAGCATTTT
v_call: TRBV19; d_call: NA; clone_size: NA; j_call: TRBJ1-2; cdr3_aa: CASITGHGYTF; cdr3_nt: TGTGCCAGTATAACGGGTCATGGCTACACCTTC
v_call: TRBV4-3; d_call: NA; clone_size: few; j_call: TRBJ2-2; cdr3_aa: CASSSGTLYTGELFF; cdr3_nt: TGCGCCAGCAGCTCCGGGACACTATACACCGGGGAGCTGTTTTTT
v_call: TRBV23-1; d_call: NA; clone_size: NA; j_call: TRBJ2-7; cdr3_aa: CASSQISGGLHEQYF; cdr3_nt: TGCGCCAGCAGTCAAATATCAGGAGGTCTCCACGAGCAGTACTTC
v_call: TRBV5-1; d_call: TRBD1; clone_size: NA; j_call: TRBJ1-2; cdr3_aa: CASSPEGQDYGYTF; cdr3_nt: TGCGCCAGCAGCCCGGAGGGACAGGACTACGGCTACACCTTC
v_call: TRBV20-1; d_call: NA; clone_size: NA; j_call: TRBJ1-1; cdr3_aa: CSASRGGRHTEAFF; cdr3_nt: TGCAGTGCTAGTCGAGGGGGAAGGCACACTGAAGCTTTCTTT
v_call: TRBV27; d_call: NA; clone_size: NA; j_call: TRBJ2-3; cdr3_aa: CASSPGNTDTQYF; cdr3_nt: TGTGCCAGCAGTCCGGGGAATACAGATACGCAGTATTTT
v_call: TRBV6-2/TRBV6-3; d_call: TRBD1; clone_size: once; j_call: TRBJ2-2; cdr3_aa: CASSFDRVNGELFF; cdr3_nt: TGTGCCAGCAGTTTCGACAGGGTAAACGGGGAGCTGTTTTTT
v_call: TRBV11-2; d_call: NA; clone_size: NA; j_call: TRBJ2-7; cdr3_aa: CASSLVAGPVYYEQYF; cdr3_nt: TGTGCCAGCAGCTTAGTGGCAGGCCCTGTTTACTACGAGCAGTACTTC
v_call: TRBV6-5; d_call: NA; clone_size: NA; j_call: TRBJ1-2; cdr3_aa: CASSKPAGQPYGYTF; cdr3_nt: TGTGCCAGCTCCAAACCAGCGGGGCAGCCGTATGGCTACACCTTC